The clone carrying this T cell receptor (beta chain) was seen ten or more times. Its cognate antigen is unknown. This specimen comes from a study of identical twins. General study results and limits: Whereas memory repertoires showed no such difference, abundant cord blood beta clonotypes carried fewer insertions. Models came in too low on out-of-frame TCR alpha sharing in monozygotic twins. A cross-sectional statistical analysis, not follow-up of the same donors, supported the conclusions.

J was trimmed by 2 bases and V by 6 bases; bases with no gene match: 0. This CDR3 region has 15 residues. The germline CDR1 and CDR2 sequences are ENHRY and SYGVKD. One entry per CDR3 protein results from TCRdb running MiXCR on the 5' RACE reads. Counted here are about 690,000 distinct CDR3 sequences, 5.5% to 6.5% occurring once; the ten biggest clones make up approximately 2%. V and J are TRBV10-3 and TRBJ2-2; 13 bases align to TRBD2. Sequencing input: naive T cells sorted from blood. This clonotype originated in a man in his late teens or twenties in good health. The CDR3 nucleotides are TGTGCCATCAGGGGACTAGCGGGAAACACCGGGGAGCTGTTTTTT. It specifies CAIRGLAGNTGELFF.